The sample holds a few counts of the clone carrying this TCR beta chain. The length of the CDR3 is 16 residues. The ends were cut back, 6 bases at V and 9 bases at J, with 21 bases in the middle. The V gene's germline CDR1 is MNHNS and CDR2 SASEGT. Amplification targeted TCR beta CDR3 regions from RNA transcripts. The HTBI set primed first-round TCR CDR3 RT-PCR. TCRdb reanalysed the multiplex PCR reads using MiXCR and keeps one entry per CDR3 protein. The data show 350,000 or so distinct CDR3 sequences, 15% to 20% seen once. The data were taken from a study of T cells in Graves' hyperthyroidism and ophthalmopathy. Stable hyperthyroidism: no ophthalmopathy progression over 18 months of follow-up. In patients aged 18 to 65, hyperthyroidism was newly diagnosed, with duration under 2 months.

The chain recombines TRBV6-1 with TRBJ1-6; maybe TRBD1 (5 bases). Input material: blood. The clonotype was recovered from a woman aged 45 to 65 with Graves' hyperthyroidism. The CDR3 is CASRDGGIGPISPLHF. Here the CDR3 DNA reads TGTGCCAGCAGGGATGGGGGGATCGGGCCCATTTCACCCCTCCACTTT.